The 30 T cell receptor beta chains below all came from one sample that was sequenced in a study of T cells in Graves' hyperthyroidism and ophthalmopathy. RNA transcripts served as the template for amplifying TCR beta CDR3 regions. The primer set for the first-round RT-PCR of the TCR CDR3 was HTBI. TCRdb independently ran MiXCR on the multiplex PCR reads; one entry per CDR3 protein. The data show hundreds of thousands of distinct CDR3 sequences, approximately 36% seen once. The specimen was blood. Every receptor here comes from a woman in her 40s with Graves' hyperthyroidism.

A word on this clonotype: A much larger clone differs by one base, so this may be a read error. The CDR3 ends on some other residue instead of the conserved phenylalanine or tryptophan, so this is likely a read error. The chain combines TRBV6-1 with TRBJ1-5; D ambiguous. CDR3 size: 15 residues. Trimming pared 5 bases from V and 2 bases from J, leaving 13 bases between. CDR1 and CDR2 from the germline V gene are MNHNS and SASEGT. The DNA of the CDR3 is TGTGCCAGCAGTTATCCCAAGGGTGGCAATCAGCCCCAGCATTCT. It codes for CASSYPKGGNQPQHS.

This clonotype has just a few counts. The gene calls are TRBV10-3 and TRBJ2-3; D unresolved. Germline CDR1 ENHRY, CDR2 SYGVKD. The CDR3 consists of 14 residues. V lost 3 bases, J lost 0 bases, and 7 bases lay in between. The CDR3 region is CAISDGRSTDTQYF. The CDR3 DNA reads TGTGCCATCAGTGATGGGCGAAGCACAGATACGCAGTATTTT.

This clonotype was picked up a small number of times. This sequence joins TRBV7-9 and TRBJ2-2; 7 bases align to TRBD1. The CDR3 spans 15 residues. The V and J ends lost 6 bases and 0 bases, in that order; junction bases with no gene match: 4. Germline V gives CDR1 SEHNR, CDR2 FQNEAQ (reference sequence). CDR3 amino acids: CASRPQGANTGELFF. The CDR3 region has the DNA TGTGCCAGCAGACCGCAGGGGGCGAACACCGGGGAGCTGTTTTTT.

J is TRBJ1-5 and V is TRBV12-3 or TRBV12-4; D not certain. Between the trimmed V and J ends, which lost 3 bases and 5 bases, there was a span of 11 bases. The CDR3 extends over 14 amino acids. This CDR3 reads CASSLMWGYQPQHF. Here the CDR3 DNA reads TGTGCCAGCAGTTTGATGTGGGGTTATCAGCCCCAGCATTTT.

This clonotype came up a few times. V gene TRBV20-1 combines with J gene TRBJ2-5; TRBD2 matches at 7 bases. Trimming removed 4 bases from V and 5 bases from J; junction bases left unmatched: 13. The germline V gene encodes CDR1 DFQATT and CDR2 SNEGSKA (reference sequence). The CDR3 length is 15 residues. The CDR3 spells CSAIGEPRGVETQYF. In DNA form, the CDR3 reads TGCAGTGCTATAGGGGAACCTCGGGGGGTGGAGACCCAGTACTTC.

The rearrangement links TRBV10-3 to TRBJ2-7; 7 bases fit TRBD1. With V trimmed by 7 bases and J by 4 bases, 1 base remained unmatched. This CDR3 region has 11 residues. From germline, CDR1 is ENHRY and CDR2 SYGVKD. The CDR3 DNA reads TGTGCCATCATGACAGGGTACGAGCAGTACTTC. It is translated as CAIMTGYEQYF.

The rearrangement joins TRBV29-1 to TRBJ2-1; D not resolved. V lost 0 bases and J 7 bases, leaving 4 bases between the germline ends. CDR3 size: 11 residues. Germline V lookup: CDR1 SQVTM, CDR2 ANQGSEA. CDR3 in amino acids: CSVEDVNEQFF. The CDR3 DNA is TGCAGCGTTGAAGATGTGAATGAGCAGTTCTTC.

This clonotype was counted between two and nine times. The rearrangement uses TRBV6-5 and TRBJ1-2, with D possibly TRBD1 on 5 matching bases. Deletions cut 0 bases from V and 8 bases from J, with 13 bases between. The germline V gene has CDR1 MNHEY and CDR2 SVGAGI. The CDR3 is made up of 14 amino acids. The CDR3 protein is CASSYSSSGAGYTF. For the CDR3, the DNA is TGTGCCAGCAGTTACTCGAGTTCCGGGGCCGGCTACACCTTC.

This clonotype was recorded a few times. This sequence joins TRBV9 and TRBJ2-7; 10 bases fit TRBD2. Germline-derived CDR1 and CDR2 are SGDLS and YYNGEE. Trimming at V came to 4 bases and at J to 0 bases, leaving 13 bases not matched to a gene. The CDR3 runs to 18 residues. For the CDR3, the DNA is TGTGCCAGCAGCACCGGAGGGGGTCTAGCGGGGGTCTCCTACGAGCAGTACTTC. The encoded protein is CASSTGGGLAGVSYEQYF. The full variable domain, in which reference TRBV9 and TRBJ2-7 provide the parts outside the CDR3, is DSGVTQTPKHLITATGQRVTLRCSPRSGDLSVYWYQQSLDQGLQFLIQYYNGEERAKGNILERFSAQQFPDLHSELNLSSLELGDSALYFCASSTGGGLAGVSYEQYFGPGTRLTVT.

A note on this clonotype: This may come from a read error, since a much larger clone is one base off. The CDR3 sequence: CSASGAPQETRYF. In nucleotides, the CDR3 is TGCAGTGCCTCGGGCGCCCCACAAGAGACCCGGTACTTC. The V gene is TRBV20-1, the J gene TRBJ2-5, with no clear D. CDR1 DFQATT and CDR2 SNEGSKA come from the germline V gene (reference sequence). The CDR3 is 13 residues long.

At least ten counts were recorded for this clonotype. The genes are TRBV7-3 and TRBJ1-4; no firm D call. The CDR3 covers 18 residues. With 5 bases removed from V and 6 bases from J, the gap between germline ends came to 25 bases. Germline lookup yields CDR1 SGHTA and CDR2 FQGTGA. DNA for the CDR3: TGTGCCAGCAGCCCCTCCAGGCGAGGAGGAGGGTATGATGAAAAACTGTTTTTT. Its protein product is CASSPSRRGGGYDEKLFF.

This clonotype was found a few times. As DNA, the CDR3 is TGCGCCAGCAGCCAAGATTGGGCCGGGGAGACCCAGTACTTC. Its protein product is CASSQDWAGETQYF. V usage is TRBV4-3 and J usage is TRBJ2-5; D is unresolved. The CDR3 covers 14 residues. Per germline, CDR1 LGHNA and CDR2 YSLEER. Trimming took off 0 bases at V and 5 bases at J, with 10 bases between the two ends.

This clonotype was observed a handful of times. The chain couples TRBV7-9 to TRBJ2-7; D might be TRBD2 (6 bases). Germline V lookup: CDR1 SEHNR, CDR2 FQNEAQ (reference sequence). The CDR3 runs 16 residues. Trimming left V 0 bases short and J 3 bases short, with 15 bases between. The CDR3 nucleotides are TGTGCCAGCAGCTTAGCGCTCGGCGGGGAAAGCTACGAGCAGTACTTC. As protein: CASSLALGGESYEQYF. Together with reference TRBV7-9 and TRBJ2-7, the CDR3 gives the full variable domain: DTGVSQNPRHKITKRGQNVTFRCDPISEHNRLYWYRQTLGQGPEFLTYFQNEAQLEKSRLLSDRFSAERPKGSFSTLEIQRTEQGDSAMYLCASSLALGGESYEQYFGPGTRLTVT.

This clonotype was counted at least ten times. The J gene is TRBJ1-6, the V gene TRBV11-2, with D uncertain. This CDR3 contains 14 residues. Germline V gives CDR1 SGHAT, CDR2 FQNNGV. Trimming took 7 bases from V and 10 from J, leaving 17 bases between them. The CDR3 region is CASTASTSGSPLHF. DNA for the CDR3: TGTGCCAGCACCGCAAGTACGTCAGGATCACCCCTCCACTTT.

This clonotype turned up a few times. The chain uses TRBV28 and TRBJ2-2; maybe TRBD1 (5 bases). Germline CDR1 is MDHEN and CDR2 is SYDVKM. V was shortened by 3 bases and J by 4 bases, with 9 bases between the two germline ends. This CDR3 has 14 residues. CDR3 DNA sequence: TGTGCCAGCAGTTTCCAGGGCCGCACCGGGGAGCTGTTTTTT. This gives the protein CASSFQGRTGELFF.

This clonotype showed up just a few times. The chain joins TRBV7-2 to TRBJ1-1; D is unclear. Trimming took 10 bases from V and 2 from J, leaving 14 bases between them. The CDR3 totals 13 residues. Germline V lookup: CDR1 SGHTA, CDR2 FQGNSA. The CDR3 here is CATRKEPNTEAFF. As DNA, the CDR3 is TGTGCCACCCGAAAGGAGCCCAACACTGAAGCTTTCTTT.

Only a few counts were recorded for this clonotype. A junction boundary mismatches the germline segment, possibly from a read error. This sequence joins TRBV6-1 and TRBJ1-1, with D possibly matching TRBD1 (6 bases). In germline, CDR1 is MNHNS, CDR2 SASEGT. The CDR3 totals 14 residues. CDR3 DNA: TGTGCCAGCCATTCAGGGGCCATGAACACTAAAGCTTTCTTT. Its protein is CASHSGAMNTKAFF.

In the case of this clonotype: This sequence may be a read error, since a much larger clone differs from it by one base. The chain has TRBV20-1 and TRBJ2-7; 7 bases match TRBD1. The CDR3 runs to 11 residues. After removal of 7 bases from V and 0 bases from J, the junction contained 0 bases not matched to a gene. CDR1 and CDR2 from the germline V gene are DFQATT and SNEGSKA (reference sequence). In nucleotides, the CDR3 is TGCAGTGGGACAGGCTCCTACGAGCAGTACTTC. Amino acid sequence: CSGTGSYEQYF.

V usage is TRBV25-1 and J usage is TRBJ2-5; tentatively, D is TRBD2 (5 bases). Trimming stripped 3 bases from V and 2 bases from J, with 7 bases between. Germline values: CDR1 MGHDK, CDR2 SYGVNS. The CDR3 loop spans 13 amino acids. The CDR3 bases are TGTGCCAGCAGTGAGCCGGGACAAGAGACCCAGTACTTC. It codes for CASSEPGQETQYF.

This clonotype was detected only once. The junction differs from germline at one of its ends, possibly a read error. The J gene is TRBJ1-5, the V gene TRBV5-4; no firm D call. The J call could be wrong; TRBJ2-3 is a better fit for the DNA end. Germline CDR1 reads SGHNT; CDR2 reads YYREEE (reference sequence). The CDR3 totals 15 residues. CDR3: CASSLVVTGADTQYF. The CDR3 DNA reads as TGTGCCAGCAGTTTGGTCGTCACCGGAGCAGATACGCAGTATTTT.

CDR3 sequence: CASSPNRVAHLVEQYF. The CDR3 DNA follows: TGCGCCAGCAGCCCCAACAGGGTCGCTCATCTTGTCGAGCAGTACTTC. The J gene is TRBJ2-7, the V gene TRBV4-3, with D possibly TRBD1 on 6 matching bases. Trimming took off 4 bases at V and 6 bases at J, with 22 bases between the two ends. The CDR3 is made up of 16 amino acids. Per the germline V gene, CDR1 is LGHNA and CDR2 is YSLEER.

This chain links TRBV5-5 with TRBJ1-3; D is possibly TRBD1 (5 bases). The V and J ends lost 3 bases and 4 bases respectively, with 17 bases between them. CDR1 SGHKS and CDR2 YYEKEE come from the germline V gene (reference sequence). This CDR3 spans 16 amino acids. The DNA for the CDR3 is TGTGCCAGCAGCTGGGGTAAAGGGGTGGCCGGAAACACCATATATTTT. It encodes CASSWGKGVAGNTIYF.

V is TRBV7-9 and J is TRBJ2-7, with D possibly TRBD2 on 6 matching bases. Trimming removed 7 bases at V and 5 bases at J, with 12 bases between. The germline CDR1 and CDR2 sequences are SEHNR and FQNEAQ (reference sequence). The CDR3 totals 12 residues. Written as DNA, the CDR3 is TGTGCCAGCACCGCGGGGCAGGACGAGCAGTACTTC. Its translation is CASTAGQDEQYF.

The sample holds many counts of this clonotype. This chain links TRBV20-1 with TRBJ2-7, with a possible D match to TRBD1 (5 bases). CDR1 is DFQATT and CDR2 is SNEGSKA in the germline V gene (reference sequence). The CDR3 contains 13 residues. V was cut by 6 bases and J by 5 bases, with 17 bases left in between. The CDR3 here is CSAKNRYIDEQYF. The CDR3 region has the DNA TGCAGTGCCAAAAACAGGTATATAGACGAGCAGTACTTC.

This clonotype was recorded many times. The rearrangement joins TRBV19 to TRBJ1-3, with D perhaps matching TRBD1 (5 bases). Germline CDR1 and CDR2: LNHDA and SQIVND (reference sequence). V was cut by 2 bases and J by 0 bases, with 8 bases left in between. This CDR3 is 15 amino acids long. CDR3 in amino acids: CASSISDSSGNTIYF. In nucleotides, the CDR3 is TGTGCCAGTAGTATAAGCGACAGCTCTGGAAACACCATATATTTT.

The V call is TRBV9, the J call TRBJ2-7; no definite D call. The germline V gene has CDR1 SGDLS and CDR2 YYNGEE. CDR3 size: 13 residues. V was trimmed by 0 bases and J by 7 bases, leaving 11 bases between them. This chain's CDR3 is CASSVALFGEQYF. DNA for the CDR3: TGTGCCAGCAGCGTAGCTCTCTTTGGAGAGCAGTACTTC.

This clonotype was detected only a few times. The CDR3 nucleotides read TGCAGCGCCTACGAGGGGGGACAGAAGTTAGAGACCCAGTACTTC. It specifies CSAYEGGQKLETQYF. V is TRBV29-1 and J is TRBJ2-5; D possibly corresponds to TRBD1 (7 bases). Trimming removed 7 bases from V and 4 bases from J, with 22 bases in between. The CDR3 spans 15 residues. Germline-derived CDR1 and CDR2 are SQVTM and ANQGSEA.

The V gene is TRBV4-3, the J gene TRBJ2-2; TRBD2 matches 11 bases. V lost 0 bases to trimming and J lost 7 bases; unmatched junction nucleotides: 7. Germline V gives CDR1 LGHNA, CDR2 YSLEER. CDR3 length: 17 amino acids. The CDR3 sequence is CASSQDGLAGVGGELFF. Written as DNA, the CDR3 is TGCGCCAGCAGCCAAGATGGACTAGCGGGTGTTGGCGGGGAGCTGTTTTTT.

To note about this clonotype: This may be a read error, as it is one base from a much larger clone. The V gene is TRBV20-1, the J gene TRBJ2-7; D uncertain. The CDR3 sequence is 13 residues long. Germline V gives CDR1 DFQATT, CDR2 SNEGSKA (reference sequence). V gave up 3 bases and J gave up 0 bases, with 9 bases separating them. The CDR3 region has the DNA TGCAGTGCTAGCCCCCCAAGCTCCTACGAGCAGTACTTC. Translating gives CSASPPSSYEQYF.

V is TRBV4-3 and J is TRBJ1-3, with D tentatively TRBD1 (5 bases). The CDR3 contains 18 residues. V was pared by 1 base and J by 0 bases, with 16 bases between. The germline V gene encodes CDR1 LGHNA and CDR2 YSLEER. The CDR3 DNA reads TGCGCCAGCAGCCAAGTCGGTCGAGACAGACTCTCTGGAAACACCATATATTTT. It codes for CASSQVGRDRLSGNTIYF.